Presented here are 25 T cell receptor beta chains from one specimen sequenced in a study of cytomegalovirus exposure and HLA in healthy donors. PCR amplification relied on 60 Vbeta primers (plus 13 Jbeta primers). Repertoires were generated with immunoSEQ multiplex PCR, while TCRdb's copy carries only in-frame clones and drops some. Of fewer than 150,000 clones in the sample, roughly four fifths were seen once. Sequencing was performed on PBMCs. These TCRs come from a woman aged 45-65 years in good health and CMV-seronegative.

This clone was counted a single time. This rearrangement joins TRBV13 to TRBJ2-7, with 10 bases aligning to TRBD1. In germline, CDR1 is PRHDT, CDR2 FYEKMQ (reference sequence). CDR3 length: 17 amino acids. V lost 4 bases, J lost 2 bases, and 11 bases stayed unmatched. The CDR3 loop is CASSSGRGGQGPYEQYF. The DNA for the CDR3 is TGTGCCAGCAGCTCTGGGAGGGGGGGACAGGGGCCCTACGAGCAGTACTTC.

The genes are TRBV27 and TRBJ2-1, with D possibly TRBD2 on 6 matching bases. This CDR3 comprises 15 residues. The germline V gene has CDR1 MNHEY and CDR2 SMNVEV (reference sequence). V was pared by 3 bases and J by 4 bases, with 13 bases between. The CDR3 region is CASSLRRGPYNEQFF. CDR3 sequence (DNA): TGTGCCAGCAGTTTGAGGCGGGGACCTTACAATGAGCAGTTCTTC.

This rearrangement joins TRBV21-1 to TRBJ1-6. TRBV21-1 is a pseudogene locus. There are 17 residues in the CDR3. The CDR3 loop reads CASSKREDSSYNSPLHF. CDR3 coding DNA: TGTGCCAGCAGCAAAAGAGAGGATAGCTCCTATAATTCACCCCTCCACTTT.

CDR3 region: CASSLVWGGQETQYF. The CDR3 DNA sequence: TGTGCCAGCAGCTTAGTATGGGGGGGCCAAGAGACCCAGTACTTC. The J gene is TRBJ2-5, the V gene TRBV7-2, with 7 bases fitting TRBD2. This CDR3 contains 15 residues. The trim removed 1 base at V and 1 base at J, leaving 3 bases unmatched. CDR1 and CDR2 (germline): SGHTA, FQGNSA.

This chain uses TRBV28 with TRBJ2-3; TRBD1 aligns across 9 bases. The CDR3 extends over 15 amino acids. V shed 4 bases, J shed 2 bases, and the junction held 4 bases outside the gene matches. The germline CDR1 and CDR2 sequences are MDHEN and SYDVKM. The CDR3 reads CASSWTGASTDTQYF. DNA of the CDR3: TGTGCCAGCAGTTGGACAGGGGCGTCCACAGATACGCAGTATTTT. The entire variable domain, with the rest obtained from reference TRBV28 and TRBJ2-3, is as follows: DVKVTQSSRYLVKRTGEKVFLECVQDMDHENMFWYRQDPGLGLRLIYFSYDVKMKEKGDIPEGYSVSREKKERFSLILESASTNQTSMYLCASSWTGASTDTQYFGPGTRLTVL.

The rearrangement uses TRBV5-4 and TRBJ2-1; 8 bases fit TRBD1. CDR1 and CDR2 from the germline V gene are SGHNT and YYREEE (reference sequence). This CDR3 is built from 14 residues. The V gene end was trimmed by 5 bases and the J gene end by 8 bases; junction bases not matched to a gene: 9. CDR3 coding DNA: TGTGCCAGCAGGCAAGGACAGGGTGGGGATGAGCAGTTCTTC. Translated, it gives CASRQGQGGDEQFF.

The chain has TRBV7-6 and TRBJ2-5; TRBD2 matches 7 bases. The CDR3 spans 15 residues. Germline CDR1 and CDR2: SGHVS and FNYEAQ. The junction had 4 bases not matched to a gene; V was cut back by 1 base and J by 2 bases. DNA for the CDR3: TGTGCCAGCAGCTTAGGTGCGGGGGTACAAGAGACCCAGTACTTC. Amino acids: CASSLGAGVQETQYF.

The chain joins TRBV19 to TRBJ1-1; 10 bases match TRBD1. The J segment lost 1 base and the V segment lost 5 bases, leaving 7 bases of the junction unmatched. CDR1 and CDR2 from the germline V gene are LNHDA and SQIVND (reference sequence). The CDR3 is made up of 16 amino acids. The CDR3 coding sequence is TGTGCCAGTAGTGTTTTGACAGGGGGCGAGAACACTGAAGCTTTCTTT. It codes for CASSVLTGGENTEAFF.

This chain connects TRBV5-1 to TRBJ2-7; maybe TRBD1 (6 bases). V was pared by 0 bases and J by 3 bases, with 13 bases between. This CDR3 is 15 amino acids long. Germline lookup yields CDR1 SGHRS and CDR2 YFSETQ. Here the CDR3 DNA reads TGCGCCAGCAGCTTGGAAACAGGGAATGGCTACGAGCAGTACTTC. Translated, it gives CASSLETGNGYEQYF.

V and J are TRBV13 and TRBJ2-7, with a weak D call TRBD1 (5 bases). The CDR3 covers 14 residues. V was cut by 0 bases and J by 2 bases, with 8 bases left in between. Germline V lookup: CDR1 PRHDT, CDR2 FYEKMQ (reference sequence). The CDR3 DNA reads as TGTGCCAGCAGCTTAGGGGACAACACCTACGAGCAGTACTTC. It yields the protein CASSLGDNTYEQYF.

There are a few counts of this clone. The rearrangement uses TRBV5-1 and TRBJ1-1; D is perhaps TRBD1 (6 bases). Trimming pared 5 bases from V and 1 base from J, leaving 9 bases between. The CDR3 is 13 amino acids. Germline CDR1 and CDR2: SGHRS and YFSETQ. The chain's CDR3 is CASSVGGNTEAFF. CDR3 DNA: TGCGCCAGCAGTGTAGGGGGGAACACTGAAGCTTTCTTT. Using reference TRBV5-1 and TRBJ1-1 for the parts outside the CDR3, the full variable domain is KAGVTQTPRYLIKTRGQQVTLSCSPISGHRSVSWYQQTPGQGLQFLFEYFSETQRNKGNFPGRFSGRQFSNSRSEMNVSTLELGDSALYLCASSVGGNTEAFFGQGTRLTVV.

This clone was recorded a few times. This chain links TRBV10-3 with TRBJ2-7, with TRBD2 identical over 9 bases. V shed 0 bases and J 5 bases; nucleotides not matched to a gene: 17. Germline V CDR1 and CDR2: ENHRY, SYGVKD. The CDR3 loop spans 19 amino acids. CDR3 DNA sequence: TGTGCCATCAGTGAGTCTGTTGGGCGGGGGGGCGCATGGATCCACGAGCAGTACTTC. This translates into CAISESVGRGGAWIHEQYF.

The chain links TRBV2 to TRBJ2-7; 7 positions match TRBD2. The CDR3 totals 15 residues. The V segment lost 4 bases and the J segment 2 bases; nucleotides outside the gene matches: 8. Germline loops: CDR1 SNHLY, CDR2 FYNNEI. CDR3 coding DNA: TGTGCCAGCAGTGGGGGGGGGTCTCGACCCTACGAGCAGTACTTC. Translating it yields CASSGGGSRPYEQYF.

The chain uses TRBV5-1 and TRBJ1-1; D perhaps matches TRBD1 (6 bases). The CDR3 spans 15 residues. Trimming shortened V by 4 bases and J by 1 base, and 14 bases separated the two germline ends. Germline CDR1 is SGHRS and CDR2 is YFSETQ. CDR3 DNA sequence: TGCGCCAGCAGCCCGACGGGACACAGGAACACTGAAGCTTTCTTT. Amino acid sequence: CASSPTGHRNTEAFF.

J is TRBJ1-2 and V is TRBV6-1; 10 bases are a match to TRBD1. The V and J ends lost 7 bases and 3 bases, in that order; junction bases with no gene match: 5. This CDR3 has 14 amino acids. Germline V gives CDR1 MNHNS, CDR2 SASEGT. CDR3 amino acids: CASTPTGGDYGYTF. The CDR3 DNA is TGTGCCAGCACCCCGACAGGGGGCGACTATGGCTACACCTTC.

The chain combines TRBV19 with TRBJ2-5, with 12 bases matching TRBD2. The CDR3 is made up of 15 amino acids. Germline CDR1 is LNHDA and CDR2 is SQIVND (reference sequence). The ends lost 6 bases at V and 2 bases at J; junction bases unmatched: 4. In DNA, the CDR3 is TGTGCCAGTAGGCGGACTAGCGGGGTACAAGAGACCCAGTACTTC. Translating it yields CASRRTSGVQETQYF.

This clone was counted only a few times. The CDR3 spells CASSEAGGVGYGYTF. CDR3 sequence (DNA): TGTGCCAGCAGTGAAGCAGGGGGGGTTGGCTATGGCTACACCTTC. The V call is TRBV6-1, the J call TRBJ1-2; maybe TRBD1 (6 bases). This CDR3 has 15 amino acids. Deletions cut 0 bases from V and 4 bases from J, with 12 bases between. Germline lookup yields CDR1 MNHNS and CDR2 SASEGT.

V is TRBV30 and J is TRBJ1-2; D is possibly TRBD1 (5 bases). Germline CDR1 is GTSNPN and CDR2 is SVGIG (reference sequence). The length of the CDR3 is 12 residues. V was trimmed by 4 bases and J by 8 bases, leaving 14 bases between them. CDR3 DNA: TGTGCCTGGAAAACTGGAGGGGTCGGCTACACCTTC. Amino acids: CAWKTGGVGYTF. Looking up the rest from reference TRBV30 and TRBJ1-2 gives the full variable domain: SQTIHQWPATLVQPVGSPLSLECTVEGTSNPNLYWYRQAAGRGLQLLFYSVGIGQISSEVPQNLSASRPQDRQFILSSKKLLLSDSGFYLCAWKTGGVGYTFGSGTRLTVV.

Only one count was recorded for this clone. This sequence joins TRBV19 and TRBJ1-5; a weak D match, TRBD1 (5 bases). The CDR3 sequence is 15 residues long. The V gene's germline CDR1 is LNHDA and CDR2 SQIVND (reference sequence). V lost 4 bases, J lost 6 bases, and 16 bases lay in between. CDR3 amino acids: CASSTQGWGGQPQHF. CDR3 in DNA: TGTGCCAGTAGTACGCAGGGTTGGGGTGGTCAGCCCCAGCATTTT. Filled out from reference TRBV19 and TRBJ1-5, the complete variable domain reads DGGITQSPKYLFRKEGQNVTLSCEQNLNHDAMYWYRQDPGQGLRLIYYSQIVNDFQKGDIAEGYSVSREKKESFPLTVTSAQKNPTAFYLCASSTQGWGGQPQHFGDGTRLSIL.

This clone has a handful of counts. The J gene is TRBJ1-5, the V gene TRBV19; TRBD1 is a possible D gene (5 bases). The CDR3 totals 15 residues. Trimming cost V 3 bases and J 0 bases, with 9 bases left between them. Germline V lookup: CDR1 LNHDA, CDR2 SQIVND (reference sequence). The CDR3 DNA sequence: TGTGCCAGTAGTATCAGGGCTACTAGCAATCAGCCCCAGCATTTT. Translating gives CASSIRATSNQPQHF.

The rearrangement uses TRBV20-1 and TRBJ1-1; TRBD1 might be the D (5 bases). The germline V and J ends were trimmed by 4 bases and 5 bases, with 8 bases remaining between them. This CDR3 comprises 11 residues. Looked up from germline, CDR1 is DFQATT and CDR2 is SNEGSKA (reference sequence). CDR3 DNA: TGCAGTGCTAACGGGGGGACTGAAGCTTTCTTT. Residues: CSANGGTEAFF.

This clone has only a few counts. The chain links TRBV6-6 to TRBJ1-1; D remains ambiguous. Germline CDR1 is MNHNY and CDR2 is SVGAGI (reference sequence). CDR3 length: 13 amino acids. Trimming removed 6 bases from V and 0 bases from J, with 8 bases in between. Written as DNA, the CDR3 is TGTGCCAGCAGCCCTCGTATGAACACTGAAGCTTTCTTT. Protein: CASSPRMNTEAFF.

The sample holds one count of this clone. The V call is TRBV6-5, the J call TRBJ1-4; D might be TRBD1 (6 bases). Trimming stripped 0 bases from V and 10 bases from J, with 12 bases between. The length of the CDR3 is 14 residues. Germline V CDR1 and CDR2: MNHEY, SVGAGI. CDR3 sequence: CASSYSPTGSKLFF. CDR3 DNA sequence: TGTGCCAGCAGTTACTCGCCTACAGGGTCAAAACTGTTTTTT.

A few counts support this clone. The chain links TRBV28 to TRBJ2-1; D is ambiguous. V was cut by 5 bases and J by 11 bases, with 10 bases left in between. The CDR3 has 11 residues. Looked up from germline, CDR1 is MDHEN and CDR2 is SYDVKM. The CDR3 sequence: CASSPSAQQFF. The CDR3 DNA follows: TGTGCCAGCAGTCCCAGCGCCCAGCAGTTCTTC.

This rearrangement joins TRBV27 to TRBJ2-6; 9 bases are a match to TRBD1. J gave up 3 bases and V 8 bases, and 17 bases lay outside the gene matches. The CDR3 contains 19 residues. Germline-derived CDR1 and CDR2 are MNHEY and SMNVEV (reference sequence). The DNA of the CDR3 is TGTGCCAGCGCGAAACACCCAGGGACAGGGCTTCTTGGGGCCAACGTCCTGACTTTC. As protein: CASAKHPGTGLLGANVLTF.